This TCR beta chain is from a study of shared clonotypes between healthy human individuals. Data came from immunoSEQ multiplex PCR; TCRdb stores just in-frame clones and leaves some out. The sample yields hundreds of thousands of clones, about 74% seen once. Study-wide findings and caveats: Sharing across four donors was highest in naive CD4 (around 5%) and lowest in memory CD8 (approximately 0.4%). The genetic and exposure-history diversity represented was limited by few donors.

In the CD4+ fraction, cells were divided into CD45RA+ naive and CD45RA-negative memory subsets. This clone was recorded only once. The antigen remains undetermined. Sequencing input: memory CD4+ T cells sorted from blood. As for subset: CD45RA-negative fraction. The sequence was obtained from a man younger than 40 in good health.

CDR3 DNA sequence: TGCGCCAGCAGCCCTACGACAGACACCGGGGAGCTGTTTTTT. Its translation is CASSPTTDTGELFF. The chain employs TRBV5-1 and TRBJ2-2; possible D gene TRBD1, 5 bases. The CDR3 covers 14 residues. The ends were cut back, 4 bases at V and 3 bases at J, with 10 bases in the middle. Germline CDR1 and CDR2: SGHRS and YFSETQ.